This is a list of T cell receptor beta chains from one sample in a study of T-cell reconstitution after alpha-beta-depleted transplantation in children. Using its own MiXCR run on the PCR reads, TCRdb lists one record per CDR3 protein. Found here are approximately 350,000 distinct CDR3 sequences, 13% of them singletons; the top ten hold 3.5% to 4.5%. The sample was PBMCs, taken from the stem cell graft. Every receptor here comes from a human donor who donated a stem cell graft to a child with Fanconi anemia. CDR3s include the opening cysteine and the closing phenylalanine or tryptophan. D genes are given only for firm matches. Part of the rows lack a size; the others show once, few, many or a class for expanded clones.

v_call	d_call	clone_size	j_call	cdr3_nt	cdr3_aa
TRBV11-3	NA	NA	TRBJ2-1	TGTGCCAGCAGCCGAGCTTCCTACAATGAGCAGTTCTTC	CASSRASYNEQFF
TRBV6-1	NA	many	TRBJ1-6	TGTGCCAGCACCGCGGGACGGAACTTTTATTCACCCCTCCACTTT	CASTAGRNFYSPLHF
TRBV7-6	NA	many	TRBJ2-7	TGTGCCAGCAGCCGGAGGGGGGCGTACGAGCAGTACTTC	CASSRRGAYEQYF
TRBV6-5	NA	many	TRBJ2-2	TGTGCCAGCAGTTACTCGAGGACGGCGGCAACGAACACCGGGGAGCTGTTTTTT	CASSYSRTAATNTGELFF
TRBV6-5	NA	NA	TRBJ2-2	TGTGCCAGCAACCCGTCTTCGTGGGGGACGAACACCGGGGAGCTGTTTTTT	CASNPSSWGTNTGELFF
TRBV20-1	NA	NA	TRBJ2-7	TGCAGTGCTAGAGGACAGGCCGTCACCTACGAGCAGTACTTC	CSARGQAVTYEQYF
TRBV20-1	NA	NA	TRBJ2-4	TGCAGTGCTAGGATCCACAGTGAGAACATTCAGTACTTC	CSARIHSENIQYF
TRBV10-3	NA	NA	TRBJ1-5	TGTGCCATCACGCGGGATAGCAATCAGCCCCAGCATTTT	CAITRDSNQPQHF
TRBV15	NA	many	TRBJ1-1	TGTGCCACCAGCAGAAAGATAGAGGCTGAAGCTTTCTTT	CATSRKIEAEAFF
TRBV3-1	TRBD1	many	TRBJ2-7	TGTGCCAGCAGCCAACCGGGACAGGGCCTTGACGAGCAGTACTTC	CASSQPGQGLDEQYF
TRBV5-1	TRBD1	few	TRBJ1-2	TGCGCCAGCAGCTTGGCCGGACAGGGGTCCGAGGGCTACACCTTC	CASSLAGQGSEGYTF
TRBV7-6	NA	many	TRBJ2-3	TGTGCCAGCAGCTTAGCCGGTAATACAGATACGCAGTATTTT	CASSLAGNTDTQYF
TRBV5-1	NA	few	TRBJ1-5	TGCGCCAGCAGCTTGGAGGGAATGGGCAATCAGCCCCAGCATTTT	CASSLEGMGNQPQHF
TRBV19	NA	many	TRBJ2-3	TGTGCCAGTAGTATAGCTCCGGACCCCTCCACTGGGACGCAGTATTTT	CASSIAPDPSTGTQYF
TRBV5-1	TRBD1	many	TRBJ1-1	TGCGCCAGCAGCCCGTGGACAGGGTCAAACACTGAAGCTTTCTTT	CASSPWTGSNTEAFF
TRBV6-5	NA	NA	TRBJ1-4	TGTGCCAGCAGTTACTCCCCCCCGCAGGGAACCACCGGACTGTTTTTT	CASSYSPPQGTTGLFF
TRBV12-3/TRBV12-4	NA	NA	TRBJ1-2	TGTGCCAGCACAGCCTGGCAGGGAGATGGCTACACCTTC	CASTAWQGDGYTF
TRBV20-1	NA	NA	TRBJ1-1	TGCAGTGCTAGAGGCCATAACTTGTTGAACACTGAAGCTTTCTTT	CSARGHNLLNTEAFF
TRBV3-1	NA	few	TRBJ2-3	TGTGCCAGCAGCCACCCCTCAGGGCTAAGAGTGGATACGCAGTATTTT	CASSHPSGLRVDTQYF
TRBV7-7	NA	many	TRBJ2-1	TGTGCTAGCAGCACGGGACTTAACAATGAGCAGTTCTTC	CASSTGLNNEQFF
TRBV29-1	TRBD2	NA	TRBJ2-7	TGCAGCGCCGGACTAGCGGGGGCTGGGTTTTCCTACGAGCAGTACTTC	CSAGLAGAGFSYEQYF
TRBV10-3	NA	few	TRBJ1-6	TGTGCCATCAGAGGAGGTGTAGATAATTCACCCCTCCACTTT	CAIRGGVDNSPLHF
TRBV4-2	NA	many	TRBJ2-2	TGTGCCAGCAGTGCGGGACTCCCGTTGTACACCGGGGAGCTGTTTTTT	CASSAGLPLYTGELFF
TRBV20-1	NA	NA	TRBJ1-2	TGCAGTGCTAGTGACCGCGGCTATGGCTACACCTTC	CSASDRGYGYTF
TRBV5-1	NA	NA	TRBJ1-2	TGCGCCAGCAGCTTGGGGATTGATAACTATGGCTACACCTTC	CASSLGIDNYGYTF
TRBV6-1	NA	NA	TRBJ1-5	TGTGCCAGCAGAAAGACAGGTAATCAGCCCCAGCATTTT	CASRKTGNQPQHF
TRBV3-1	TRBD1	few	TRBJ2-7	TGTGCCAGCAGCCAAGGGGGACAGACTCCTGGCGAGCAGTACTTC	CASSQGGQTPGEQYF
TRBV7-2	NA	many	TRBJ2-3	TGTGCCAGCAGCTGGGGGGTGCCCTCTATGGCAGATACGCAGTATTTT	CASSWGVPSMADTQYF
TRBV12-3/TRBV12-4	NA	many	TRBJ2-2	TGTGCCAGCACGAGGGGGGTAGGGAACGGGGAGCTGTTTTTT	CASTRGVGNGELFF
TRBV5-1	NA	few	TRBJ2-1	TGCGCCAGCAGCTTGGACCCAGGGGGGAATGAGCAGTTCTTC	CASSLDPGGNEQFF
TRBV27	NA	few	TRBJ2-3	TGTGCCAGCAGTTTAAAGGGTACTGCTGGCACAGATACGCAGTATTTT	CASSLKGTAGTDTQYF
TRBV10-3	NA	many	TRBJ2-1	TGTGCCATCAGTGCCCCGGCGGGAGAGCAGTTCTTC	CAISAPAGEQFF
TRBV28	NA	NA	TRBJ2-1	TGTGCCAGCCGGGTTGTGGATGGTAGCTACAATGAGCAGTTCTTC	CASRVVDGSYNEQFF
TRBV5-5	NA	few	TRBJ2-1	TGTGCCAGCAGCTTGGAGGCCCTAGCAGGCGAGCAGTTCTTC	CASSLEALAGEQFF
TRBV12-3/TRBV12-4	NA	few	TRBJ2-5	TGTGCCAGCAGCCCGACAGCTAGTATGACCCAGTACTTC	CASSPTASMTQYF
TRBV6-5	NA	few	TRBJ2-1	TGTGCCAGCAGTTACTTACGGACCGGTAGCAATGAGCAGTTCTTC	CASSYLRTGSNEQFF
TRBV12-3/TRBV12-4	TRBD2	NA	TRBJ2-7	TGTGCCAGCAGCCCCGGGACTAGCTACACCTACGAGCAGTACTTC	CASSPGTSYTYEQYF
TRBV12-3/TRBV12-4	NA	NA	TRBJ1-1	TGTGCCAGCAGTAACGGGCAGGTGAACACTGAAGCTTTCTTT	CASSNGQVNTEAFF
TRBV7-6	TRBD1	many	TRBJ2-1	TGTGCCAGCAGCTTAAACAGGGGCGATGAGCAGTTCTTC	CASSLNRGDEQFF
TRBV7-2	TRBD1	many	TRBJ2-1	TGTGCCAGCAGCTTATGGACAGGGGGGGCCTACAATGAGCAGTTCTTC	CASSLWTGGAYNEQFF
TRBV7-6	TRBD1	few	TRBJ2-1	TGTGCCAGCAGCCTAAAAACAGGGGTCGGAGAGCAGTTCTTC	CASSLKTGVGEQFF
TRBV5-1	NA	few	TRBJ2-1	TGCGCCAGCAGCTTGACTCTAAGCTCCTACAATGAGCAGTTCTTC	CASSLTLSSYNEQFF
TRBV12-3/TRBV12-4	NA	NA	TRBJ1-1	TGTGCCAGCAGTTCGCGAGGTAGGCACACTGAAGCTTTCTTT	CASSSRGRHTEAFF
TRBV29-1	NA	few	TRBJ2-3	TGCAGCGTGGACAGTTCAACAGGCACAGATACGCAGTATTTT	CSVDSSTGTDTQYF
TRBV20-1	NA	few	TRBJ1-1	TGCAGTGCTAGAGAGGACAAAAACACTGAAGCTTTCTTT	CSAREDKNTEAFF